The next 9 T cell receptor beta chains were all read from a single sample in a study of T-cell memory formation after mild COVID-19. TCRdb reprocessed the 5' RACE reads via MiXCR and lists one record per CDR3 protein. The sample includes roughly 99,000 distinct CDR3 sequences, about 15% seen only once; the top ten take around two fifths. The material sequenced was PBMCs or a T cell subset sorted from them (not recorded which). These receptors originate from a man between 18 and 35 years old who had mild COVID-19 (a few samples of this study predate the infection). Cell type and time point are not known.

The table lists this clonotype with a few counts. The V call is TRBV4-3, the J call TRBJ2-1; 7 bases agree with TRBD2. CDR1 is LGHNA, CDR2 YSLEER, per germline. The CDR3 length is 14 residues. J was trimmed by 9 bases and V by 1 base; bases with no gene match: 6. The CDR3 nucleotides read TGCGCCAGCAGCCAAGTATCGGGCGGGAGTGAGCAGTTCTTC. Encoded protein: CASSQVSGGSEQFF.

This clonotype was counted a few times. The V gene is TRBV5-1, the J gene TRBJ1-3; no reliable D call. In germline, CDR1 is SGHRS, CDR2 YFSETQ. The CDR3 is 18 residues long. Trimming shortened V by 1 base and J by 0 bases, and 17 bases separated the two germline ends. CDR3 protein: CASSLHWSLGVSGNTIYF. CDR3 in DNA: TGCGCCAGCAGCTTGCATTGGTCGTTGGGAGTCTCTGGAAACACCATATATTTT.

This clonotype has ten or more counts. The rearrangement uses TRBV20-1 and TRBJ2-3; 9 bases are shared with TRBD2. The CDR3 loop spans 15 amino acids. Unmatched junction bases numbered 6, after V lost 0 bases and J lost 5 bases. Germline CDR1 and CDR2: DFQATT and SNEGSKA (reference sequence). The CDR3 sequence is CSARERTSAGDTQYF. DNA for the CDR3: TGCAGTGCTAGAGAAAGGACTAGCGCGGGAGATACGCAGTATTTT.

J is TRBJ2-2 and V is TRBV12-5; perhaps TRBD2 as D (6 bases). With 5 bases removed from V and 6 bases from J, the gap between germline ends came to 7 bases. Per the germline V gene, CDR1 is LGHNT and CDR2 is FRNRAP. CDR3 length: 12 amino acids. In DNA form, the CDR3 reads TGTGCTAGTGGTCCGGGGGCCGGGGAGCTGTTTTTT. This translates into CASGPGAGELFF.

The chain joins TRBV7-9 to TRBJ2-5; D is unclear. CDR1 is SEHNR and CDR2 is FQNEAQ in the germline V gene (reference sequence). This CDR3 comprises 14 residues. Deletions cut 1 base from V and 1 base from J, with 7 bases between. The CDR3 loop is CASSLEAVQETQYF. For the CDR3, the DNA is TGTGCCAGCAGCTTAGAGGCAGTCCAAGAGACCCAGTACTTC.

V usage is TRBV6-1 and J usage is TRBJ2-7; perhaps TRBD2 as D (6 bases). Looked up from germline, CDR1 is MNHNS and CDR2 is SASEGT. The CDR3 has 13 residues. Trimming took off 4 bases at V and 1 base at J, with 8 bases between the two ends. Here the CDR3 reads CASSAGRSYEQYF. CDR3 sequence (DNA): TGTGCCAGCAGTGCGGGGAGGTCCTACGAGCAGTACTTC.

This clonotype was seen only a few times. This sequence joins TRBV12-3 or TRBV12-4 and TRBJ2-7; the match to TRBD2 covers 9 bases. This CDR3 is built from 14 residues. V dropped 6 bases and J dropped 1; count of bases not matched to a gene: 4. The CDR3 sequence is CASSPLAGSYEQYF. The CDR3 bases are TGTGCCAGCAGCCCCCTAGCGGGGTCCTACGAGCAGTACTTC.

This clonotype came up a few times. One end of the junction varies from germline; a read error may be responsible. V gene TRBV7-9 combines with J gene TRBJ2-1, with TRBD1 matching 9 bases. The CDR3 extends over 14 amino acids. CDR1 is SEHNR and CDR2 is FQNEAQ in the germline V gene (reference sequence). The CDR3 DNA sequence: TGTGCCAGCAGCTTAGGGGACGTCGGGACAGGGTTTTACTTC. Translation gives CASSLGDVGTGFYF.

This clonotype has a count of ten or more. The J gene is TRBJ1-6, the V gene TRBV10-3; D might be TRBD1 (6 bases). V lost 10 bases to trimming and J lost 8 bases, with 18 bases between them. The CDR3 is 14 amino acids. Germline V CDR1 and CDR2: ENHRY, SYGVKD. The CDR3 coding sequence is TGTGCCACAAACGCAGGGGCGACTTATTCACCCCTCCACTTT. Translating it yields CATNAGATYSPLHF.